This TCR beta chain was observed in a study of shared clonotypes between healthy human individuals. The V segment lost 1 base and the J segment 5 bases; nucleotides outside the gene matches: 5. This CDR3 has 16 residues. CDR1 is SGHVS and CDR2 is FQNEAQ in the germline V gene. Sequencing used immunoSEQ multiplex PCR; TCRdb keeps in-frame clones, though not all of them. The sample has 2 million to 2.5 million clones; 90% to 96% are singletons. Donors, healthy HIV-negative adults, lacked recent acute infections or vaccinations. This clonotype originated in a man aged 18 to 29 in good health. Specimen: naive CD4+ T cells sorted from blood. Subset of the sample: CD45RA+ positively selected. J is TRBJ2-1 and V is TRBV7-8; 10 nucleotides match TRBD2. CDR3 in amino acids: CASSLVSLAGDNEQFF. The CDR3 region has the DNA TGTGCCAGCAGCTTAGTCTCCCTAGCGGGGGACAATGAGCAGTTCTTC.